The entry below describes one T cell receptor (beta chain). The clone's antigen remains unknown. An end of the junction does not agree with germline; a read error may underlie this. The record originates from a study of blood T cells in healthy people across ages (dated by TCRdb to about 2015). Regarding the complete study: In model experiments, template switching captured roughly one uniquely barcoded TCR beta cDNA molecule for every two T cells. The study measured age-related changes in TCR beta repertoire diversity using deep sequencing normalized with unique cDNA molecular identifiers. Donors were grouped into four age groups: young (average roughly 16 years), middle-aged (roughly 40), aged (approximately 67) and long-lived (around 80). To avoid experimental bias, donors of different ages were randomly spread across the sequencing lanes. For two donors (one aged 18 to 30 and one aged 80 or older), the study analyzed two additional independent replicas of 1 million unique cDNA reads from the same blood draw. Beyond this particular receptor, the publication reports: Estimates of total diversity from one million sequenced T cells were regarded as lower bounds and underestimates. Bulk unsorted PBMC profiling prevented conclusive comparison of naive and antigen-experienced compartments. Compared with the aged group, the long-lived group had more naive CD4+ T cells, fewer expanded clones and increased TCR diversity, suggesting age selection. Donor CMV infection status was unknown, potentially confounding age-related changes in expanded clonotypes. Observed TCR beta diversity correlated strongly with the percentage of naive T cells measured by flow cytometry. As age increased, observed TCR beta diversity per million T cells dropped in a roughly linear way, and a significant reduction was already evident by age 40.

The library was made by 5' RACE. The instrument was an Illumina HiSeq 2500. A second PCR of roughly 7 to 11 cycles was performed with a sample-barcoded 5' primer and a J-beta primer mix. Each TCR beta cDNA molecule received a unique molecular identifier from a template-switch 5' adaptor carrying 12 random nucleotides. Each sample yielded at least 3 million CDR3-containing paired-end reads. First-strand cDNA was synthesized from all RNA with the Mint cDNA synthesis kit, primed by a TRBC-specific oligonucleotide. Following uracil-DNA glycosylase treatment, a first 18-cycle PCR with universal primers M1SS and BC2_uni_R was performed on all cDNA. In the original analysis: Each sample was normalized by randomly selecting 1 million high-quality reads, each carrying a distinct molecular identifier. Reads sharing molecular identifiers were discarded rather than binned into consensus sequences. CDR3 identification, clonotype clustering and error correction used MiTCR with a Q25 quality threshold and the strictest error-elimination algorithm. A nonparametric unseen species model using Euler transformation provided a lower-bound estimate of total TCR beta diversity. TCRdb applied fastp at Q25 and MiXCR to the public reads, then kept only in-frame beta chains. Every entry covers one CDR3 protein and lists the most common genes and DNA from its rows. The V and J calls come from TCRdb's annotation, not from the publication. The sample table contains about 750,000 distinct CDR3 sequences; only one count was recorded for 53% of them. The biggest ten clones account for approximately 40% of the sample.

The donors were 40 or so Caucasian individuals from Russia, aged 6 to 90 years, who were systemically healthy. About 10 milliliters of peripheral blood were collected from each donor into EDTA-treated Vacutainer tubes. PBMCs were isolated by Ficoll-Paque density-gradient centrifugation, with at least 7 million obtained per sample. Trizol reagent was used to extract total RNA from the PBMCs, yielding at least 6 micrograms per sample. Naive CD45RAhigh/CD27high T cell percentages were measured by flow cytometry on a PBMC aliquot from every donor. From the cysteine up to the phenylalanine, the CDR3 has a length of 17 residues. Only the CDR3 region is kept as DNA, spanning 51 bases read in frame from base 1. The germline V gene encodes CDR1 MNHNS and CDR2 SASEGT.

The sequence is built from TRBV6-1 and TRBJ1-6, with 9 junctional bases fitting TRBD1. This clonotype was sampled from a man older than 75 in good health. Source material: blood. CDR3 protein: CASSPGQGTRLNSPPHF. The nucleotides are TGTGCCAGCAGTCCAGGACAGGGGACCCGTTTAAATTCACCCCCCCACTTT.